A selection of T cell receptor beta chains follows, all from one sample in a study of T cell changes during pregnancy in multiple sclerosis. Only in-frame clones appear in the TCRdb table, and some are missing; sequencing was by immunoSEQ multiplex PCR. The sample contains 100,000 or so clones, approximately 93% of which appear only once. Sequences were derived from peripheral blood, sampled after pregnancy. Source of these receptors: a female donor with multiple sclerosis, enrolled in a pregnancy study. Each CDR3 is given with its conserved first and last residue. D genes are given only for firm matches. Clone size, where shown, is once, few, many, or a class for clones that have expanded.

TRBD1	TRBV28	TRBJ2-5	14	-	TGTGCCAGCAGTTTGACAGGGTCACTAGAGACCCAGTACTTC	CASSLTGSLETQYF
-	TRBV28	TRBJ2-1	13	-	TGTGCCAGCACCGATCCCGACTACAGTGTCGGGTTCTTC	CASTDPDYSVGFF
-	TRBV7-2	TRBJ2-1	14	-	TGTGCCAGCAGCTTAGGGCCGCAGTACAATGAGCAGTTCTTC	CASSLGPQYNEQFF
-	TRBV7-8	TRBJ1-1	13	few	TGTGCCAGCAGTCGGACAGACGACACTGAAGCTTTCTTT	CASSRTDDTEAFF
TRBD2	TRBV27	TRBJ2-1	15	once	TGTGCCAGCCGGGGGGGGGCAAGCTCCTACAATGAGCAGTTCTTC	CASRGGASSYNEQFF
TRBD1	TRBV7-2	TRBJ2-1	15	once	TGTGCCAGCAGCTTAGGGGACAGCAGTCACAATGAGCAGTTCTTC	CASSLGDSSHNEQFF
-	TRBV11-1	TRBJ2-7	12	-	TGTGCCAGCAGCTCCCAAGCGTACGAGCAGTACTTC	CASSSQAYEQYF
TRBD1	TRBV5-4	TRBJ2-5	13	-	TGTGCCAGCAGCCATGACAGGGTGGAGACCCAGTACTTC	CASSHDRVETQYF
-	TRBV14	TRBJ1-1	17	-	TGTGCCAGCAGCCAAGACAGGGGCAGGGGAAGGCGGACTGAAGCTTTCTTT	CASSQDRGRGRRTEAFF
TRBD1	TRBV18	TRBJ1-2	13	-	TGTGCCAGCTCACCGGGACAGGACTATGGCTACACCTTC	CASSPGQDYGYTF
TRBD2	TRBV6-1	TRBJ2-7	15	-	TGTGCCACCCGATTTGAGCGGGAGAGTCGATACGAGCAGTACTTC	CATRFERESRYEQYF
-	TRBV11-2	TRBJ2-1	15	-	TGTGCCAGCAGCCGCCGACTGAGCTCCTACAATGAGCAGTTCTTC	CASSRRLSSYNEQFF
-	TRBV11-2	TRBJ2-1	17	-	TGTGCCAGCAGCTTAGATCTCTCAGGAGGGGCCTACAATGAGCAGTTCTTC	CASSLDLSGGAYNEQFF
TRBD2	TRBV7-2	TRBJ2-1	14	few	TGTGCCAGCAGCGGTACCTGGACTAGAGGTGAGCAGTTCTTC	CASSGTWTRGEQFF
TRBD2	TRBV14	TRBJ2-7	16	-	TGTGCCAGCAGCCAACGACTAGCGAGGAGCTCCTACGAGCAGTACTTC	CASSQRLARSSYEQYF
-	TRBV9	TRBJ2-1	16	-	TGTGCCAGCAGCGTAGTCGGCGGGATAGGCTACAATGAGCAGTTCTTC	CASSVVGGIGYNEQFF
-	TRBV25-1	TRBJ2-4	15	-	TGTGCCAGCGGGGATCGGACAGCTTCCAAAAACATTCAGTACTTC	CASGDRTASKNIQYF
-	TRBV27	TRBJ2-3	16	few	TGTGCCAGCAGATCCGAGCGTGGGAGGCAGGGAGATACGCAGTATTTT	CASRSERGRQGDTQYF
TRBD1	TRBV6-5	TRBJ2-1	15	-	TGTGCCAGCAGTTACTTTAGAACAGGGGTGGATGAGCAGTTCTTC	CASSYFRTGVDEQFF
-	TRBV9	TRBJ2-7	13	-	TGTGCCAGCAGCCCCCCTGGAGACTACGAGCAGTACTTC	CASSPPGDYEQYF
TRBD2	TRBV2	TRBJ2-7	18	-	TGTGCCAGCAGTGAACGGATTCCGGGGGGGACGGTCACCTACGAGCAGTACTTC	CASSERIPGGTVTYEQYF
-	TRBV10-3	TRBJ1-1	16	-	TGTGCCATCAGTGAACGACCCCCAGGCATGAACACTGAAGCTTTCTTT	CAISERPPGMNTEAFF
-	TRBV6-5	TRBJ1-1	15	-	TGTGCCAGCAGCCCCGGACAGTTAGTGAACACTGAAGCTTTCTTT	CASSPGQLVNTEAFF